This TCR beta chain was captured in a study of cytomegalovirus exposure and HLA in healthy donors. Study conclusions and caveats: Solely CMV serostatus was available to characterize immune exposure.

Concerning this clone: The antigen remains unidentified.

It was with 60 Vbeta and 13 Jbeta primers that the PCR ran. Clones were read by immunoSEQ multiplex PCR, and TCRdb kept only the in-frame ones, dropping some. The repertoire holds about 110,000 clones, with less than 80% as singletons. This CDR3 contains 14 residues. CDR1 is LNHDA, CDR2 SQIVND, per germline (reference sequence). The V gene end was trimmed by 3 bases and the J gene end by 4 bases; junction bases not matched to a gene: 4. This chain links TRBV19 with TRBJ1-1; the match to TRBD1 covers 8 bases. Sequencing was done on a sample of PBMCs. This TCR was sampled from a woman aged 45-59 years in good health and CMV-seropositive. The CDR3 DNA reads as TGTGCCAGTAGTATGGGACAGGTGGCCACTGAAGCTTTCTTT. Translation: CASSMGQVATEAFF.